Given below is one T cell receptor (beta chain) in context. It lacks a known antigen. Within one base of it there is no much larger clone, and no base qualities were kept. The method behind the library was the immunoSEQ multiplex PCR assay. TCRdb carries this immuneACCESS record with in-frame sequences only. Its versions omit some clonotypes, under half of them owing to an unresolved V gene in the studies checked, with the rest unexplained. For this sample there are about 59,000 clones; roughly 94% appear just once. The top ten hold under 3% of the sample. The source of the sample is a study of T cell changes during pregnancy in multiple sclerosis (dated by TCRdb to the late 2010s). Regarding the research as a whole: The study examined how the T cell repertoire changed over the course of pregnancy in women with multiple sclerosis.

From the germline V gene (reference sequence), CDR1 is MNHEY and CDR2 is SMNVEV. V and J are trimmed by 4 bases and 4 bases, and the gene matches miss 3 bases of the junction. The CDR3 numbers 15 residues from cysteine through phenylalanine. The DNA shown is the 45-base CDR3, in frame from base 1. Specimen: CD8+ T cells from peripheral blood mononuclear cells, collected after pregnancy. The sequence was collected from a female donor with multiple sclerosis, enrolled in a pregnancy study. This chain is built from TRBV27 and TRBJ2-1; the junction holds 11 bases that match TRBD2. The CDR3 has the sequence CASSSGLAAYNEQFF. The nucleotides are TGTGCCAGCAGTTCGGGACTAGCGGCTTACAATGAGCAGTTCTTC.